The present entry profiles one TCR beta chain with its context. 60 Vbeta and 13 Jbeta primers were used in PCR. TCRdb's copy holds only in-frame clones and misses some; the assay was immunoSEQ multiplex PCR. There are about 43,000 clones in the sample; around 60% occur only once, and about 9% lies in the top ten. These data are taken from a study of cytomegalovirus exposure and HLA in healthy donors. Study details: Ancestry clustering placed 81% of 350 to 500 genotyped donors in the Caucasian-associated cluster.

CDR3 length: 11 amino acids. Trimming removed 4 bases from V and 5 bases from J, with 3 bases in between. The germline gives CDR1 WNHNN, CDR2 SYGVQD (reference sequence). This clonotype was obtained from a human donor in good health. Sequenced: PBMCs. This rearrangement joins TRBV10-1 to TRBJ2-1; D remains unclear. This chain's CDR3 is CASSVDNEQFF. CDR3 DNA: TGCGCCAGCAGTGTCGACAATGAGCAGTTCTTC.